These T cell receptor beta chains were read from a single sample in a study of cytomegalovirus exposure and HLA in healthy donors. Generated by immunoSEQ multiplex PCR, the TCRdb table keeps only in-frame clones and is missing some. The profile shows 110,000 to 150,000 clones, over 80% of them singletons. Sequenced input: PBMCs. The source of these receptors is a female donor in good health and CMV-seronegative. Each CDR3 is given with its conserved first and last residue. A D gene is named only where the DNA matches it firmly. Part of the rows lack a size; the others show once, few, many or a class for expanded clones.

CATSSQGTLSTDTQYF	TGTGCCACCAGCAGCCAAGGGACACTTAGCACAGATACGCAGTATTTT	NA	16	few	TRBJ2-3	TRBV15
CAWVTSGRPPSYEQYF	TGTGCCTGGGTGACTAGCGGGAGACCACCTTCCTACGAGCAGTACTTC	TRBD2	16	NA	TRBJ2-7	TRBV30
CASSDHRMNQPQHF	TGTGCCAGCAGTGATCACAGGATGAATCAGCCCCAGCATTTT	NA	14	NA	TRBJ1-5	TRBV6-1
CASSLWGLAGKGTQYF	TGTGCCAGCAGTTTATGGGGACTAGCGGGAAAGGGTACGCAGTATTTT	TRBD2	16	NA	TRBJ2-3	TRBV27
CASSAYGRGAMNTEAFF	TGTGCCAGCAGTGCATATGGCAGGGGGGCAATGAACACTGAAGCTTTCTTT	TRBD1	17	NA	TRBJ1-1	TRBV28
CASSPSGSSIGELFF	TGTGCCAGCAGCCCAAGCGGGAGCTCCATCGGGGAGCTGTTTTTT	TRBD2	15	NA	TRBJ2-2	TRBV27
CAITGQGNEQFF	TGTGCCATCACCGGACAGGGCAATGAGCAGTTCTTC	TRBD1	12	NA	TRBJ2-1	TRBV7-9
CASSALPNTEAFF	TGCGCCAGCAGCGCCCTACCGAACACTGAAGCTTTCTTT	NA	13	NA	TRBJ1-1	TRBV5-1
CASSPIRGTSGTYEQYF	TGTGCCAGCAGCCCAATAAGGGGGACTAGCGGGACCTACGAGCAGTACTTC	TRBD2	17	NA	TRBJ2-7	TRBV11-2
CASKQVSGANVLTF	TGTGCCAGTAAACAGGTCTCTGGGGCCAACGTCCTGACTTTC	NA	14	NA	TRBJ2-6	TRBV19
CASSQGASGSSQLQYF	TGTGCCAGCAGCCAGGGTGCTAGCGGGAGTAGTCAGCTTCAGTACTTC	TRBD2	16	NA	TRBJ2-4	TRBV4-2
CASSSGTSSFF	TGTGCCAGCAGCTCCGGGACTAGCTCGTTCTTC	TRBD2	11	NA	TRBJ2-1	TRBV11-2
CASSLLAVYNEQFF	TGTGCCAGCAGTTTACTAGCGGTTTACAATGAGCAGTTCTTC	TRBD2	14	NA	TRBJ2-1	TRBV6-5
CASSFGQSSTEAFF	TGTGCCAGCAGCTTCGGACAGAGCTCCACTGAAGCTTTCTTT	NA	14	NA	TRBJ1-1	TRBV5-6
CASSSLTGKTTYEQYF	TGTGCCAGCAGCTCCCTTACAGGGAAGACAACCTACGAGCAGTACTTC	NA	16	NA	TRBJ2-7	TRBV7-9
CASSSGISYEQYF	TGCGCCAGCAGCTCAGGGATCTCCTACGAGCAGTACTTC	NA	13	NA	TRBJ2-7	TRBV5-1
CASSGQGANQPQHF	TGTGCCAGCAGCGGACAGGGGGCGAATCAGCCCCAGCATTTT	TRBD1	14	NA	TRBJ1-5	TRBV9
CASSGGLAGDTRVQFF	TGCGCCAGCAGTGGAGGACTAGCGGGCGACACGCGCGTGCAGTTCTTC	TRBD2	16	few	TRBJ2-1	TRBV10-1
CASSPTGGGVNQPQHF	TGTGCCAGCAGCCCCACCGGAGGGGGGGTGAATCAGCCCCAGCATTTT	NA	16	NA	TRBJ1-5	TRBV9
CASSQGPWTDKETQYF	TGCGCCAGCAGCCAAGGACCCTGGACAGATAAAGAGACCCAGTACTTC	NA	16	NA	TRBJ2-5	TRBV4-1
CASRETGRNTEAFF	TGCGCCAGCCGCGAAACAGGACGGAACACTGAAGCTTTCTTT	NA	14	NA	TRBJ1-1	TRBV5-1
CASSVPNGYTF	TGTGCCAGCAGCGTCCCAAATGGCTACACCTTC	NA	11	NA	TRBJ1-2	TRBV7-2
CASSPSGSFTGELFF	TGTGCCAGCAGCCCTAGCGGGAGTTTCACCGGGGAGCTGTTTTTT	TRBD2	15	NA	TRBJ2-2	TRBV7-6